This TCR beta chain emerged from a study of human T cells and chemical hapten exposure (dated by TCRdb to 2020 to 2023). With regard to the full study: For sensitization, 2% DPC in acetone was applied to a 2 cm by 2 cm area of upper inner arm skin. In alopecia patients, the study followed how the peripheral blood TCR repertoire changed in vivo over primary and secondary sensitization to diphenylcyclopropenone (DPC), a hapten. The libraries were sequenced as a pool, and the TCR yield per sample differed mostly because of small variations in library volumes within the pool. Some 29 alopecia patients provided blood for TCR sequencing at one to four time points (pre-sensitization, 2, 6 and 24 weeks). Blood was sampled from patients pre-sensitization (week 0) and at 2, 6 and about 24 weeks after DPC sensitization. The mostly female patient cohort included alopecia areata with under or over 50% scalp involvement, alopecia totalis and alopecia universalis. Patch testing was performed on the upper back with Finn chambers containing 0.01% DPC, and the patch tests were scored after 6 days according to International Contact Dermatitis Research Group standards. Throughout the roughly 24-week study period, patients were also given weekly therapeutic DPC doses on the scalp.

The library was made by RACE. Sequencing used a NextSeq 500. During library preparation, unique molecular identifiers were attached to individual cDNA molecules so that TCRs could be counted in a quantitative, reproducible way. From each blood RNA sample, both TCR alpha and TCR beta chains were sequenced. The source study handled its data this way. Samples had a median of about 96,000 TCRs, with a range from about 23,224 to 750,000. The Decombinator software suite was used to annotate the V, J and CDR3 of the TCR reads. To make PS versus PT1 abundance plots, every sample was subsampled to the same number of TCRs (28,000). TCRs were defined as expanded if absent before sensitization and observed at least eight times at the 2-week time point. TCRdb cleaned the public reads at Q25 with fastp, built clones with MiXCR and kept in-frame beta chains. For every CDR3 protein sequence, its rows merge into one entry that carries the most common genes and DNA. TCRdb, not the original authors, processed these V and J calls. Within this sample are 200,000 to 300,000 distinct CDR3 sequences, with approximately 8.6% of them counted one time only. The ten largest clonotypes hold about 2.5% of the sample.

The time point label on this specimen signifies: pre-sensitization, week 0. This specimen's treatment or condition label, interpreted: therapeutic diphenylcyclopropenone sensitization with weekly scalp DPC. Blood at each patch-test visit was drawn before the patch test was applied. Patients were eligible if aged 18 to 70, diagnosed with alopecia and judged suitable for DPC therapy, and pregnant patients were excluded. Total RNA was isolated from unfractionated whole blood collected in Tempus Blood RNA tubes. CDR3 length: 12 amino acids, cysteine to phenylalanine. The only DNA kept is the CDR3, 36 bases in frame from the first base. What the work shows at the level of the full study, not this receptor alone: A positive correlation was found between the number of PT1 expanded TCRs and patch test score, with significance reached at thresholds 8, 16 and 32 but not 4. Repeated subsampling changed both the strength of the expansion versus patch-test correlation and the threshold at which that correlation became significant. Significantly more large CDR3 similarity clusters were formed by expanded TCRs than by pre-sensitization or healthy control sets, consistent with antigen-driven responses. DPC sensitization did not change the number of TCRs with a frequency above 1 in 1000, and there was no evidence of changes in global repertoire structure. All patients had alopecia, a presumed autoimmune disease, so their immune response might differ from that of healthy individuals.

About this clonotype itself: It has no known antigen specificity. One base away there is no much larger clone; base qualities are not given.

This TCR came from a woman between 40 and 55 years old with alopecia areata. Some clones in this sample may be carry-over from other donors' samples. The sequenced sample was whole blood, obtained in connection with sensitization to the hapten diphenylcyclopropenone (DPC). The V and J segments used are TRBV21-1 and TRBJ1-2. TRBV21-1 is marked as a pseudogene. The DNA sequence reads TGTGCCAGCAGCAAAGCCCCTTATGGCTACACCTTC. The encoded protein is CASSKAPYGYTF.